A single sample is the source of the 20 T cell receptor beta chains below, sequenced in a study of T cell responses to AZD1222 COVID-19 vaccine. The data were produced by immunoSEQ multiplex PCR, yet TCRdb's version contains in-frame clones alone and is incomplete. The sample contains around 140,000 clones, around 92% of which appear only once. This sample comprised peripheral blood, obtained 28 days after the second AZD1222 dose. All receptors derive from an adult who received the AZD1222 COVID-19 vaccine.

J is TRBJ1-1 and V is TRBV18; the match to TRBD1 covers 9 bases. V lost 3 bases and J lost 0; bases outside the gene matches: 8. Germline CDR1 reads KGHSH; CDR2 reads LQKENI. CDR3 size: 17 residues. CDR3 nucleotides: TGTGCCAGCTCACCCTCGGGACAGGGTGGATTGAACACTGAAGCTTTCTTT. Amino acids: CASSPSGQGGLNTEAFF.

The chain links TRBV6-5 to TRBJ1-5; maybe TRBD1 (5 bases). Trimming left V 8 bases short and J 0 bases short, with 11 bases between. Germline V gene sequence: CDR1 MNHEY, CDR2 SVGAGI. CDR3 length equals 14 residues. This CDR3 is CASGGFYSNQPQHF. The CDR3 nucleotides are TGTGCCAGCGGGGGGTTTTATAGCAATCAGCCCCAGCATTTT.

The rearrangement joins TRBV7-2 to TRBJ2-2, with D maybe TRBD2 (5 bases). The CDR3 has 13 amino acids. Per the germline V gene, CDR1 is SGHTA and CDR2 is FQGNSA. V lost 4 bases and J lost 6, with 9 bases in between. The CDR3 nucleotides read TGTGCCAGCAGCTGGGGAGTAGCCGGGGAGCTGTTTTTT. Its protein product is CASSWGVAGELFF.

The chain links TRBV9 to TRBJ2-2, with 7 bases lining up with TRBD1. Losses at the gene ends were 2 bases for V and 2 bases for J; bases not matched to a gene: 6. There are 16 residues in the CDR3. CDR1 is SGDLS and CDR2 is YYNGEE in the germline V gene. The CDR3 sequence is CASSVRQGANTGELFF. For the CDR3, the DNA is TGTGCCAGCAGCGTTCGACAGGGAGCTAACACCGGGGAGCTGTTTTTT.

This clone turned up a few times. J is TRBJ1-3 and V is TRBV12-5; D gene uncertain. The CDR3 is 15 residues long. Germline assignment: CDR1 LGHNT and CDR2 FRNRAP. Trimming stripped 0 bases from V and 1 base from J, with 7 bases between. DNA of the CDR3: TGTGCTAGTGGTTTGGTACGATTATCTGGAAACACCATATATTTT. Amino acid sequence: CASGLVRLSGNTIYF.

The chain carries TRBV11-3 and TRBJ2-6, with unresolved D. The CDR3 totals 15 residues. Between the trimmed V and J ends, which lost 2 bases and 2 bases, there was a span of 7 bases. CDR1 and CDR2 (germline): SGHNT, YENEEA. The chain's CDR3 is CASSLNGAGANVLTF. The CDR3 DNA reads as TGTGCCAGCAGCTTAAATGGGGCTGGGGCCAACGTCCTGACTTTC.

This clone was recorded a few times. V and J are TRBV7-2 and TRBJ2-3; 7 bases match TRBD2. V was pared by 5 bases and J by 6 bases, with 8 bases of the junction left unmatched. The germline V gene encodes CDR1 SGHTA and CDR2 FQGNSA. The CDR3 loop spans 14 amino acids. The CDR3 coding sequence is TGTGCCAGCAGCCGTAGGGGACTATTCGATACGCAGTATTTT. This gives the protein CASSRRGLFDTQYF.

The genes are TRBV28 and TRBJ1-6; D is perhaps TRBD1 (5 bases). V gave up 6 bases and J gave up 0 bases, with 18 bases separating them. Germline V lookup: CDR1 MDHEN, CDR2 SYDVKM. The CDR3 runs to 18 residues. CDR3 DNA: TGTGCCAGCAGCTTGAGACCCGGGGCGAGCTCCTATAATTCACCCCTCCACTTT. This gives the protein CASSLRPGASSYNSPLHF. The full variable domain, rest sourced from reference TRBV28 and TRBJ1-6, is DVKVTQSSRYLVKRTGEKVFLECVQDMDHENMFWYRQDPGLGLRLIYFSYDVKMKEKGDIPEGYSVSREKKERFSLILESASTNQTSMYLCASSLRPGASSYNSPLHFGNGTRLTVT.

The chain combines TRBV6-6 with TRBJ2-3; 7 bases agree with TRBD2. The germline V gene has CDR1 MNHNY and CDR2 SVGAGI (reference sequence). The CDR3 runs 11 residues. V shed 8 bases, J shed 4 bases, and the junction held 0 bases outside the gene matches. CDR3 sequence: CASGGADTQYF. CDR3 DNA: TGTGCCAGCGGGGGGGCAGATACGCAGTATTTT.

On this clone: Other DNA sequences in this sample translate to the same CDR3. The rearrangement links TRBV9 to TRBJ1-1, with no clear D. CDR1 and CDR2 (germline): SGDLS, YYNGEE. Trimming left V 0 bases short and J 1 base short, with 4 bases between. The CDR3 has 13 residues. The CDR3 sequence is CASSVAGNTEAFF. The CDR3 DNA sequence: TGTGCCAGCAGCGTAGCAGGGAACACTGAAGCTTTCTTT. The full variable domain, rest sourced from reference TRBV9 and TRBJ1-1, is DSGVTQTPKHLITATGQRVTLRCSPRSGDLSVYWYQQSLDQGLQFLIQYYNGEERAKGNILERFSAQQFPDLHSELNLSSLELGDSALYFCASSVAGNTEAFFGQGTRLTVV.

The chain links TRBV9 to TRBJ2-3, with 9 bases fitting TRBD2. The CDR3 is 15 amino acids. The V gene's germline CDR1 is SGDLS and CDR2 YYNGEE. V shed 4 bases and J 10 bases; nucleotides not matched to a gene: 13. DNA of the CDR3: TGTGCCAGCAGCAAGGGGCTAGCGGGAACCGATGCGCAGTATTTT. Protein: CASSKGLAGTDAQYF.

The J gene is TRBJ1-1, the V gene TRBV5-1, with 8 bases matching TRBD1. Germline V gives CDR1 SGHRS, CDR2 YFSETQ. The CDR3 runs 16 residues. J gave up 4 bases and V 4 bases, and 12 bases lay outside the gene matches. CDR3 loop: CASSGRDRYHFTEAFF. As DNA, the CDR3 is TGCGCCAGCAGCGGCCGGGACAGGTACCACTTCACTGAAGCTTTCTTT.

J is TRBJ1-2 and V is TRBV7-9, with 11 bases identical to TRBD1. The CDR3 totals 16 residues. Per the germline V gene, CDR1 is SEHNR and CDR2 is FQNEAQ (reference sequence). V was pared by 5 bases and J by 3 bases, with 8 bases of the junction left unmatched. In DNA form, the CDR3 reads TGTGCCAGCAGCCCGCCCGGGACAGGGGGTGACTATGGCTACACCTTC. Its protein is CASSPPGTGGDYGYTF.

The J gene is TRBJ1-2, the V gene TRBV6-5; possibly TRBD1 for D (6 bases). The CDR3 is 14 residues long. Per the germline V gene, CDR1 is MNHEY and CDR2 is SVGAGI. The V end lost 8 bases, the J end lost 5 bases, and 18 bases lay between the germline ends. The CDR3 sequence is CASAPGTHFYGYTF. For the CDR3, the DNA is TGTGCCAGCGCCCCCGGGACACACTTTTATGGCTACACCTTC.

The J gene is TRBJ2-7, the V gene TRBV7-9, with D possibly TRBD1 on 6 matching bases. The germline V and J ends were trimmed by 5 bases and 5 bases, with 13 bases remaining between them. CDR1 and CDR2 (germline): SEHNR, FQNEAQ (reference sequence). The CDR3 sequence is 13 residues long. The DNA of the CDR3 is TGTGCCAGCAGCGCCCGGGACAAGGACGAGCAGTACGTC. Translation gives CASSARDKDEQYV.

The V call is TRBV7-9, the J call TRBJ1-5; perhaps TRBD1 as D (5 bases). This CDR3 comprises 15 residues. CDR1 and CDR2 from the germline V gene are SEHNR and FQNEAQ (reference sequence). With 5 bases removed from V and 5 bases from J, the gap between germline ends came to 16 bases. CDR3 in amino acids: CASSPQGSDYQPQHF. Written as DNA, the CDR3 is TGTGCCAGCAGCCCCCAGGGATCCGACTATCAGCCCCAGCATTTT.

The CDR3 spells CATSRVDTANTLNQPQHF. CDR3 sequence (DNA): TGTGCCACCAGCAGAGTGGACACCGCTAATACCCTAAATCAGCCCCAGCATTTT. The chain couples TRBV15 to TRBJ1-5, with D perhaps TRBD1 (5 bases). Germline CDR1 LNHNV, CDR2 YYDKDF (reference sequence). The length of the CDR3 is 18 residues. The ends were cut back, 1 base at V and 4 bases at J, with 20 bases in the middle.

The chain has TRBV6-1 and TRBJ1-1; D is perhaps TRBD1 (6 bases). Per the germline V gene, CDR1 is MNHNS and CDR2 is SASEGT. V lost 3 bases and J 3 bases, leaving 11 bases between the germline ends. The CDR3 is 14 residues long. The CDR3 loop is CASSDTGWHTEAFF. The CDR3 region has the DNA TGTGCCAGCAGTGACACAGGGTGGCACACTGAAGCTTTCTTT.

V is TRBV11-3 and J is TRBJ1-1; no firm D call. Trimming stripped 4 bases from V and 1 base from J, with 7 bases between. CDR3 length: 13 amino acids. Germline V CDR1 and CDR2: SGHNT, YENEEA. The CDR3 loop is CASSSPGNTEAFF. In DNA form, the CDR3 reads TGTGCCAGCAGCTCACCCGGGAACACTGAAGCTTTCTTT. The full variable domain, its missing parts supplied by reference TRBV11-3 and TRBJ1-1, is EAGVVQSPRYKIIEKKQPVAFWCNPISGHNTLYWYLQNLGQGPELLIRYENEEAVDDSQLPKDRFSAERLKGVDSTLKIQPAELGDSAVYLCASSSPGNTEAFFGQGTRLTVV.

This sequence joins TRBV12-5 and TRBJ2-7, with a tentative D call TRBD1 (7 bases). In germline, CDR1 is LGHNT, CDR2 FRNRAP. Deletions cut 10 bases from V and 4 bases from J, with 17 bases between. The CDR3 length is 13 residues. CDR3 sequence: CATSRQGGYEQYF. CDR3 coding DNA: TGTGCTACCTCTCGCCAGGGGGGATACGAGCAGTACTTC.